Listed here is a single T cell receptor beta chain. Relapsing-remitting disease, either stable or active, was present in the multiple sclerosis controls, who were treatment-naive patients. RNA amounts of about 0.45 to 1 ug underwent reverse transcription with random hexamers. TCRdb re-called the immunoSEQ multiplex PCR reads with MiXCR, one entry per CDR3 protein. This table holds about 300,000 distinct CDR3 sequences, roughly 85% found once. The sample is drawn from a study of CD8 T cells in Susac syndrome. Material for sequencing was CD8+ T cells from PBMCs. The sequence was obtained from a human donor with multiple sclerosis.

In nucleotides, the CDR3 is TGTGCCAGCAGTTACTCCGGGACAGGGAACACTGAAGCTTTCTTT. Translating gives CASSYSGTGNTEAFF. The chain is built from TRBV6-5 and TRBJ1-1, with 8 bases matching TRBD1. V trimming: 0 bases; J trimming: 1 base; junction bases outside the gene matches: 1. The CDR3 is 15 residues long. From germline, CDR1 is MNHEY and CDR2 SVGAGI.